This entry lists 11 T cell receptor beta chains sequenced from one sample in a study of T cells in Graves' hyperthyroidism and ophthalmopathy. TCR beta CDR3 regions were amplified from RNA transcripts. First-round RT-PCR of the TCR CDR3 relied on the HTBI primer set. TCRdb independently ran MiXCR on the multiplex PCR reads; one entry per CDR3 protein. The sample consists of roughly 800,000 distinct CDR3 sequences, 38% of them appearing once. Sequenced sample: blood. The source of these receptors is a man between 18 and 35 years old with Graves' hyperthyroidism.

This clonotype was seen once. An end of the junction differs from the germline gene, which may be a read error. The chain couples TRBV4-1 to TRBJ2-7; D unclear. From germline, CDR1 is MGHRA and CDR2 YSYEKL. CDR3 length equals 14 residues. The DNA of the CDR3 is TGCGCCAGCAGCGAAGATCTCCGGACCTACGAGCAGTACTTC. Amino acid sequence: CASSEDLRTYEQYF.

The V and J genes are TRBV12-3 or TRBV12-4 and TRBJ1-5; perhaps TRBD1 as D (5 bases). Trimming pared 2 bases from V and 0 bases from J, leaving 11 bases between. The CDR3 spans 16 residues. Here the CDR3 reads CASSLKSGVSNQPQHF. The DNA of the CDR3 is TGTGCCAGCAGTTTAAAGTCGGGGGTTAGCAATCAGCCCCAGCATTTT.

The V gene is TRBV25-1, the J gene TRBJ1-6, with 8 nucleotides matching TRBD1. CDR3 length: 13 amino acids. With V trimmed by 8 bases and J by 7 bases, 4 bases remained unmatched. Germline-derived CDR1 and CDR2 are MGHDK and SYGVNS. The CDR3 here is CASARDRNSPLHF. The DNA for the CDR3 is TGTGCCAGCGCAAGGGACAGGAATTCACCCCTCCACTTT. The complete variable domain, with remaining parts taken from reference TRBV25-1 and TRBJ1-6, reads EADIYQTPRYLVIGTGKKITLECSQTMGHDKMYWYQQDPGMELHLIHYSYGVNSTEKGDLSSESTVSRIRTEHFPLTLESARPSHTSQYLCASARDRNSPLHFGNGTRLTVT.

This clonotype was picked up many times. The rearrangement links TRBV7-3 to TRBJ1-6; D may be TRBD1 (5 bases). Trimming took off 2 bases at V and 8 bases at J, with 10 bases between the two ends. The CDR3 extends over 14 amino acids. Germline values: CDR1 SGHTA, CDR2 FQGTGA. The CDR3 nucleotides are TGTGCCAGCAGCTTATCAGGGAGCGATTCACCCCTCCACTTT. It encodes CASSLSGSDSPLHF.

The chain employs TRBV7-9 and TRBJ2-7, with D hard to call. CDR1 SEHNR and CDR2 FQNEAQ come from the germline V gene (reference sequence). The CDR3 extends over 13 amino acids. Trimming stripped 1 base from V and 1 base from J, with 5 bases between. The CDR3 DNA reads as TGTGCCAGCAGCTTAGGGTGGTCCTACGAGCAGTACTTC. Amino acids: CASSLGWSYEQYF.

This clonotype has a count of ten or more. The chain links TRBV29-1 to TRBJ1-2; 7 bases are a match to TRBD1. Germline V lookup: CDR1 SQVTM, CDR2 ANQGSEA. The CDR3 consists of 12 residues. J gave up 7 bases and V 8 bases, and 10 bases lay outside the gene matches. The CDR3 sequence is CSSEDRRGGYTF. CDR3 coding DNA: TGCAGCTCCGAGGACAGGCGGGGTGGCTACACCTTC.

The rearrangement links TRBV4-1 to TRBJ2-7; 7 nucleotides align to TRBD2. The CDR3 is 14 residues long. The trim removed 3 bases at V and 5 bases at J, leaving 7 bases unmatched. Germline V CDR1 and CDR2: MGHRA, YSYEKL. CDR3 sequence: CASSQGSRGNEQYF. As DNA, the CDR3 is TGCGCCAGCAGCCAGGGATCGCGGGGGAACGAGCAGTACTTC.

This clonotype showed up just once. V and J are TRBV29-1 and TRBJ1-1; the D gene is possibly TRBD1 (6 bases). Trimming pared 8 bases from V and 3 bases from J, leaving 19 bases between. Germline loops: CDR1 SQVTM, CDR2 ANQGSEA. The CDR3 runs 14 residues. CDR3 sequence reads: CSLGGVGAYTEAFF. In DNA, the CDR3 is TGCAGCTTGGGTGGGGTGGGGGCTTACACTGAAGCTTTCTTT. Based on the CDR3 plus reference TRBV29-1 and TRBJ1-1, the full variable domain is SAVISQKPSRDICQRGTSLTIQCQVDSQVTMMFWYRQQPGQSLTLIATANQGSEATYESGFVIDKFPISRPNLTFSTLTVSNMSPEDSSIYLCSLGGVGAYTEAFFGQGTRLTVV.

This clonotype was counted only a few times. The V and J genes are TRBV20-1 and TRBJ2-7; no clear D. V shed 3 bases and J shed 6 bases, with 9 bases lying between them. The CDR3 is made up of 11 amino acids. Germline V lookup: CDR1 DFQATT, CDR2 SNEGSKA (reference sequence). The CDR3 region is CSASASGEQYF. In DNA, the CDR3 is TGCAGTGCTAGCGCCTCGGGCGAGCAGTACTTC.

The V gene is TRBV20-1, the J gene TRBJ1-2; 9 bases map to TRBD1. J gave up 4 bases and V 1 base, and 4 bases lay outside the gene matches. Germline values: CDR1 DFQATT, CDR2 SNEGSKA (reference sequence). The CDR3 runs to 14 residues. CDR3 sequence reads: CSARGQGVVYGYTF. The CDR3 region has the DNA TGCAGTGCTAGAGGACAGGGGGTCGTCTATGGCTACACCTTC.

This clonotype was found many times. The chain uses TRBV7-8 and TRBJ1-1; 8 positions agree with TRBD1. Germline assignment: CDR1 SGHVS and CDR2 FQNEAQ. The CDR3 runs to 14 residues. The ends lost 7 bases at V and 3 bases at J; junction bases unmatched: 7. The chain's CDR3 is CASTANRGDTEAFF. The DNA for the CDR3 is TGTGCCAGCACGGCCAACAGGGGGGACACTGAAGCTTTCTTT.